These T cell receptor beta chains were read from a single sample in a study of shared clonotypes between healthy human individuals. Libraries were prepared by immunoSEQ multiplex PCR; TCRdb keeps only in-frame clonotypes and omits some of them. The sample lists about 670,000 clones; around 72% were seen once. The sequenced sample was memory CD4+ T cells sorted from blood. These receptors came from a woman under 40 in good health. CDR3s include the opening cysteine and the closing phenylalanine or tryptophan. A D gene is named only where the DNA matches it firmly. Some rows mark clone size as missing; the rest say once, few, many or name a class of expanded clone.

cdr3_nt cdr3_aa clone_size d_call j_call v_call
TGTGCCAGCAGTGACGGATCCGGGACTAGCGAATACAATGAGCAGTTCTTC CASSDGSGTSEYNEQFF . TRBD2 TRBJ2-1 TRBV6-4
TGTGCCAGTAGTGGCCCGAGCGATCTGGGTAAAGATACGCAGTATTTT CASSGPSDLGKDTQYF few . TRBJ2-3 TRBV19
TGCGCCAGCAGCTCCGATAGGGTCAATGAGCAGTTCTTC CASSSDRVNEQFF . . TRBJ2-1 TRBV5-1
TGTGCCAGCAGTGATTACGGGACTAGCCCTTACAATGAGCAGTTCTTC CASSDYGTSPYNEQFF . TRBD2 TRBJ2-1 TRBV2
TGTGCCAGCAGCTTAGAGGGGGGCGCGGAGAATGAAAAACTGTTTTTT CASSLEGGAENEKLFF . . TRBJ1-4 TRBV11-2
TGTGCCAGCAGTGTGTCGGGGATAGGACAGGGGACACGGCAGCCCCAGCATTTT CASSVSGIGQGTRQPQHF . TRBD1 TRBJ1-5 TRBV6-1
TGTGCCAGCAGCTTGTCGGAGCGACGGGGAGCTTTCTTT CASSLSERRGAFF . . TRBJ1-1 TRBV5-4
TGTGCCATCAGTGAGCCGACTAGCGGGAGACAAGAGACCCAGTACTTC CAISEPTSGRQETQYF . TRBD2 TRBJ2-5 TRBV10-3
TGCGCCAGCAGCTGGGGACAGGGACTAGGGACCCAGTACTTC CASSWGQGLGTQYF . . TRBJ2-5 TRBV5-1
TGTGCCAGCAGTGATAGCGGAGACAGGGGAGAGACCCAGTACTTC CASSDSGDRGETQYF . TRBD1 TRBJ2-5 TRBV25-1
TGTGCCAGTAGTAAAGGCATCCAAGAGACCCAGTACTTC CASSKGIQETQYF . . TRBJ2-5 TRBV19
TGTGCCAGTAGTATAGACGGGACAGGCATTCAGTACTTC CASSIDGTGIQYF . TRBD1 TRBJ2-4 TRBV19
TGTGCCAGCAGTCGGACAGGGCGAGGCTACACCTTC CASSRTGRGYTF few TRBD1 TRBJ1-2 TRBV28
TGTGCCAGCAGACTAGCGGGAGATCCCTACGAGCAGTACTTC CASRLAGDPYEQYF . TRBD2 TRBJ2-7 TRBV2
TGTGCCAGCAGCATGGGGGGACAGGGGTATGGTGAGCAGTACTTC CASSMGGQGYGEQYF . TRBD1 TRBJ2-7 TRBV28
TGCGCCAGCAGCTTGACCGGACAGGAACTAGCTAATGAAAAACTGTTTTTT CASSLTGQELANEKLFF . TRBD1 TRBJ1-4 TRBV5-1
TGTGCCAGCAGTGATTTGGCCCCCACTCAGCCCCAGCATTTT CASSDLAPTQPQHF few . TRBJ1-5 TRBV28
TGCGCCAGCAGCTTACGGACAGGGGGCGGCTCTGGAAACACCATATATTTT CASSLRTGGGSGNTIYF many TRBD1 TRBJ1-3 TRBV5-1
TGTGCCAGCAGCCAAGATAGGACTAGCGGGCGGTATGAGCAGTTCTTC CASSQDRTSGRYEQFF . TRBD2 TRBJ2-1 TRBV14
TGTGCCAGCTCAACAAGCACAGATACGCAGTATTTT CASSTSTDTQYF few . TRBJ2-3 TRBV18
TGCGCCAGCAGCTTGGGTGGGACAGGGGGCGAGCAGTACTTC CASSLGGTGGEQYF . TRBD1 TRBJ2-7 TRBV5-1
TGCGCCAGCAGCCAGTCTAGCGCTGCCTACAATGAGCAGTTCTTC CASSQSSAAYNEQFF . . TRBJ2-1 TRBV5-1
TGTGCCAGCAGGGGGGGACAGGGGATCAATCAGCCCCAGCATTTT CASRGGQGINQPQHF . TRBD1 TRBJ1-5 TRBV27